The 26 T cell receptor beta chains reported below all come from one sample, sequenced in a study of early T cells in non-severe SARS-CoV-2 infection. MiXCR, run by TCRdb on the 5' RACE reads, gives a single entry per CDR3 protein. The sample records nearly 80,000 distinct CDR3 sequences, roughly 12% being singletons. Sequencing input: whole blood. Receptors were obtained from an adult who was a healthcare worker with PCR-confirmed SARS-CoV-2 infection or an uninfected control (not recorded which).

The chain links TRBV11-2 to TRBJ2-7; a possible D gene is TRBD1 (5 bases). The CDR3 loop spans 15 amino acids. CDR1 is SGHAT and CDR2 is FQNNGV in the germline V gene. The V gene lost 2 bases and the J gene lost 2 bases, with 13 bases spanning the gap. The CDR3 region is CASSLSVAGTYEQYF. CDR3 DNA sequence: TGTGCCAGCAGCTTATCTGTGGCAGGGACCTACGAGCAGTACTTC.

A few counts support this clonotype. V is TRBV11-2 and J is TRBJ2-7; D unclear. Per the germline V gene, CDR1 is SGHAT and CDR2 is FQNNGV. V was shortened by 1 base and J by 6 bases, with 4 bases between the two germline ends. This CDR3 spans 11 amino acids. This CDR3 reads CASSLGPEQYF. DNA for the CDR3: TGTGCCAGCAGCTTAGGCCCCGAGCAGTACTTC. The full variable domain, completed using reference TRBV11-2 and TRBJ2-7, is EAGVAQSPRYKIIEKRQSVAFWCNPISGHATLYWYQQILGQGPKLLIQFQNNGVVDDSQLPKDRFSAERLKGVDSTLKIQPAKLEDSAVYLCASSLGPEQYFGPGTRLTVT.

This clonotype was seen more than once but under ten times. CDR3 protein: CASSEESNQPQHF. The CDR3 DNA sequence: TGTGCCAGCAGTGAGGAGAGCAATCAGCCCCAGCATTTT. The chain carries TRBV6-1 and TRBJ1-5; D is unresolved. V was cut by 3 bases and J by 1 base, with 4 bases left in between. The CDR3 length is 13 residues. The germline V gene has CDR1 MNHNS and CDR2 SASEGT.

This clonotype was counted only a few times. The rearrangement uses TRBV7-9 and TRBJ2-7; TRBD1 matches at 8 bases. The CDR3 covers 15 residues. Germline loops: CDR1 SEHNR, CDR2 FQNEAQ (reference sequence). Trimming at V came to 5 bases and at J to 2 bases, leaving 8 bases not matched to a gene. The CDR3 nucleotides read TGTGCCAGCAGCCCCTCCAGGACAGGGACCTACGAGCAGTACTTC. It codes for CASSPSRTGTYEQYF. Full variable domain (missing parts from reference TRBV7-9 and TRBJ2-7): DTGVSQNPRHKITKRGQNVTFRCDPISEHNRLYWYRQTLGQGPEFLTYFQNEAQLEKSRLLSDRFSAERPKGSFSTLEIQRTEQGDSAMYLCASSPSRTGTYEQYFGPGTRLTVT.

This clonotype was detected many times. The rearrangement joins TRBV12-3 or TRBV12-4 to TRBJ2-7; 11 nucleotides line up with TRBD2. The CDR3 length is 20 residues. Trimming took 9 bases from V and 0 from J; bases not matched to a gene: 22. As DNA, the CDR3 is TGTGCCAGTCTCCTAAGGGTCCCGGGACTAGCGGACCGTAGCTCCTACGAGCAGTACTTC. Residues: CASLLRVPGLADRSSYEQYF.

This clonotype has ten or more counts. The DNA of the CDR3 is TGCAGCGTTGGGTATGCTAGTCATAATGAGCAGTACTTC. This translates into CSVGYASHNEQYF. This chain links TRBV29-1 with TRBJ2-7; D gene uncertain. V lost 4 bases, J lost 7 bases, and 17 bases lay in between. CDR3 length: 13 residues. Germline V CDR1 and CDR2: SQVTM, ANQGSEA.

Only a few counts were recorded for this clonotype. The chain has TRBV7-9 and TRBJ2-3, with D possibly TRBD1 on 7 matching bases. This CDR3 has 18 residues. The germline V gene has CDR1 SEHNR and CDR2 FQNEAQ (reference sequence). Trimming took 3 bases from V and 0 from J, leaving 19 bases between them. This CDR3 is CASSFGAQGGPSTDTQYF. The DNA for the CDR3 is TGTGCCAGCAGCTTTGGGGCTCAGGGGGGTCCCAGCACAGATACGCAGTATTTT.

Only a few counts were recorded for this clonotype. This sequence joins TRBV12-3 or TRBV12-4 and TRBJ2-2; D unclear. The CDR3 extends over 12 amino acids. Trimming pared 7 bases from V and 3 bases from J, leaving 6 bases between. The CDR3, as DNA: TGTGCCAGCATTAGAGACACCGGGGAGCTGTTTTTT. It translates to CASIRDTGELFF.

This clonotype was seen only a few times. The chain employs TRBV12-3 or TRBV12-4 and TRBJ2-1; 12 positions match TRBD2. CDR3 length equals 15 residues. Trimming cost V 1 base and J 8 bases; bases outside gene matches: 3. CDR3 bases: TGTGCCAGCAGTTTAGTTCTAGCGGGAGGGTATGAGCAGTTCTTC. This codes for CASSLVLAGGYEQFF.

This clonotype was observed a few times. This chain uses TRBV29-1 with TRBJ2-1, with TRBD2 identical over 14 bases. CDR1 SQVTM and CDR2 ANQGSEA come from the germline V gene. The CDR3 loop spans 16 amino acids. The J segment lost 3 bases and the V segment lost 6 bases, leaving 7 bases of the junction unmatched. The CDR3 region is CSVGTSGSQNYNEQFF. The CDR3 DNA sequence: TGCAGCGTGGGGACTAGCGGGAGCCAGAACTACAATGAGCAGTTCTTC.

As DNA, the CDR3 is TGTGCCAGTACCCAGGGGAACAATTCACCCCTCCACTTT. Translating gives CASTQGNNSPLHF. The rearrangement joins TRBV28 to TRBJ1-6; a possible D gene is TRBD1 (6 bases). Germline values: CDR1 MDHEN, CDR2 SYDVKM. V lost 9 bases and J 7 bases, leaving 13 bases between the germline ends. The CDR3 runs 13 residues.

The chain carries TRBV20-1 and TRBJ2-3; 13 nucleotides align to TRBD2. V was pared by 3 bases and J by 0 bases, with 3 bases of the junction left unmatched. The CDR3 runs 16 residues. In germline, CDR1 is DFQATT, CDR2 SNEGSKA (reference sequence). The CDR3 DNA reads as TGCAGTGCTAGGACTAGCGGGAGGTACAGCACAGATACGCAGTATTTT. It yields the protein CSARTSGRYSTDTQYF.

This sequence joins TRBV28 and TRBJ2-5, with unresolved D. Germline values: CDR1 MDHEN, CDR2 SYDVKM. The CDR3 length is 13 residues. Trimming shortened V by 7 bases and J by 4 bases, and 13 bases separated the two germline ends. CDR3 region: CASTPRARETQYF. The CDR3 DNA reads TGTGCCAGCACCCCTAGGGCAAGAGAGACCCAGTACTTC.

This clonotype has more than one count but fewer than ten. This chain uses TRBV10-1 with TRBJ1-1; 9 nucleotides agree with TRBD1. Per germline, CDR1 WNHNN and CDR2 SYGVQD (reference sequence). Losses at the gene ends were 7 bases for V and 1 base for J; bases not matched to a gene: 13. The length of the CDR3 is 17 residues. As DNA, the CDR3 is TGCGCCAGCATCCAAGGGGACAGGGACCATCCGAACACTGAAGCTTTCTTT. Translating gives CASIQGDRDHPNTEAFF.

This clonotype was seen ten or more times. This chain joins TRBV13 and TRBJ2-3; maybe TRBD1 (5 bases). The ends were cut back, 6 bases at V and 5 bases at J, with 15 bases in the middle. This CDR3 contains 14 residues. In germline, CDR1 is PRHDT, CDR2 FYEKMQ (reference sequence). CDR3 nucleotide sequence: TGTGCCAGCAGTAAAGCAGGGCTTTTAGATACGCAGTATTTT. It codes for CASSKAGLLDTQYF.

The rearrangement joins TRBV2 to TRBJ1-1, with 8 bases aligning to TRBD1. CDR3 length: 13 residues. J was trimmed by 1 base and V by 6 bases; bases with no gene match: 1. Germline V gene data show CDR1 as SNHLY and CDR2 as FYNNEI. The CDR3 nucleotides read TGTGCCAGCAGCAGGGGGCGGAACACTGAAGCTTTCTTT. Translating gives CASSRGRNTEAFF.

In its sample, this clonotype was seen a few times. The J gene is TRBJ2-2, the V gene TRBV7-9, with 9 bases identical to TRBD1. Germline CDR1 reads SEHNR; CDR2 reads FQNEAQ (reference sequence). Trimming at V came to 0 bases and at J to 4 bases, leaving 9 bases not matched to a gene. This CDR3 is 18 amino acids long. This CDR3 is CASSLAQGTGRTTGELFF. The CDR3 DNA is TGTGCCAGCAGCTTAGCTCAGGGGACAGGGCGGACCACCGGGGAGCTGTTTTTT.

This chain connects TRBV28 to TRBJ2-7; 12 bases are a match to TRBD2. In germline, CDR1 is MDHEN, CDR2 SYDVKM. The J segment lost 6 bases and the V segment lost 7 bases, leaving 7 bases of the junction unmatched. The length of the CDR3 is 14 residues. CDR3 region: CASTTTSGSFEQYF. The CDR3 DNA reads as TGTGCCAGCACCACGACTAGCGGGAGTTTCGAGCAGTACTTC.

The table lists this clonotype with many counts. This rearrangement joins TRBV5-6 to TRBJ2-1, with D possibly matching TRBD2 (6 bases). Germline V CDR1 and CDR2: SGHDT, YYEEEE. CDR3 length: 17 amino acids. The V and J ends lost 3 bases and 4 bases respectively, with 20 bases between them. In DNA form, the CDR3 reads TGTGCCAGCAGCTGGAGTGTCGGGGGATCCCTTTACAATGAGCAGTTCTTC. Protein: CASSWSVGGSLYNEQFF.

This clonotype has at least ten counts. The chain employs TRBV14 and TRBJ1-1, with D hard to call. The V end lost 2 bases, the J end lost 5 bases, and 9 bases lay between the germline ends. Germline CDR1 is SGHDN and CDR2 is FVKESK. This CDR3 comprises 13 residues. CDR3 region: CASSQFGFTEAFF. The CDR3 nucleotides are TGTGCCAGCAGCCAATTTGGTTTTACTGAAGCTTTCTTT.

The chain carries TRBV18 and TRBJ2-3; maybe TRBD1 (6 bases). This CDR3 is 17 amino acids long. Germline lookup yields CDR1 KGHSH and CDR2 LQKENI. Between the trimmed V and J ends, which lost 3 bases and 2 bases, there was a span of 18 bases. CDR3 amino acids: CASSPRFLDRNTDTQYF. Here the CDR3 DNA reads TGTGCCAGCTCACCTCGGTTCTTGGACAGAAACACAGATACGCAGTATTTT.

This clonotype was seen at least ten times. The chain carries TRBV7-7 and TRBJ2-1; D is uncertain. The length of the CDR3 is 15 residues. The germline gives CDR1 SSHAT, CDR2 FNYEAQ (reference sequence). V was pared by 5 bases and J by 4 bases, with 15 bases between. CDR3 in amino acids: CASSLKLGLYNEQFF. Here the CDR3 DNA reads TGTGCCAGCAGCCTAAAGCTCGGCCTATACAATGAGCAGTTCTTC.

This clonotype was detected only a few times. Here the CDR3 reads CASSLQGARKETQYF. CDR3 bases: TGTGCCAGCAGTTTACAGGGGGCTCGAAAAGAGACCCAGTACTTC. The chain carries TRBV28 and TRBJ2-5, with 8 bases aligning to TRBD1. Germline lookup yields CDR1 MDHEN and CDR2 SYDVKM. The CDR3 runs to 15 residues. The ends lost 2 bases at V and 3 bases at J; junction bases unmatched: 5.

This chain uses TRBV7-9 with TRBJ2-3; D is undetermined. Germline CDR1 and CDR2: SEHNR and FQNEAQ (reference sequence). Trimming removed 5 bases at V and 4 bases at J, with 10 bases between. The CDR3 length is 13 residues. The DNA for the CDR3 is TGTGCCAGCAGCCTGACCTTATCAGATACGCAGTATTTT. Translated: CASSLTLSDTQYF.

The V gene is TRBV2, the J gene TRBJ2-7; 9 bases map to TRBD1. V shed 6 bases and J 6 bases; nucleotides not matched to a gene: 6. The CDR3 is 13 amino acids. Per the germline V gene, CDR1 is SNHLY and CDR2 is FYNNEI. The CDR3 loop reads CASRLGQGLEQYF. CDR3 nucleotide sequence: TGTGCCAGCAGGCTGGGACAGGGACTCGAGCAGTACTTC.

This clonotype has only a few counts. The chain combines TRBV28 with TRBJ1-1, with D unresolved. Trimming removed 2 bases at V and 3 bases at J, with 7 bases between. The CDR3 extends over 13 amino acids. CDR1 and CDR2 (germline): MDHEN, SYDVKM. Here the CDR3 DNA reads TGTGCCAGCAGTTTAGACGCTTACACTGAAGCTTTCTTT. It yields the protein CASSLDAYTEAFF. Variable domain in full (rest from reference TRBV28 and TRBJ1-1): DVKVTQSSRYLVKRTGEKVFLECVQDMDHENMFWYRQDPGLGLRLIYFSYDVKMKEKGDIPEGYSVSREKKERFSLILESASTNQTSMYLCASSLDAYTEAFFGQGTRLTVV.